One sample yielded the 22 T cell receptor beta chains listed below, sequenced in a study of T cell responses to AZD1222 COVID-19 vaccine. Assay used: immunoSEQ multiplex PCR; TCRdb lists only in-frame clones, some missing. This table holds roughly 200,000 clones, approximately 90% found once. This material consisted of peripheral blood, taken 28 days after the second AZD1222 dose. The receptors derive from an adult who received the AZD1222 COVID-19 vaccine.

This clone has only one observation. The rearrangement joins TRBV29-1 to TRBJ1-1; D not resolved. With 6 bases removed from V and 7 bases from J, the gap between germline ends came to 15 bases. The germline V gene has CDR1 SQVTM and CDR2 ANQGSEA. This CDR3 has 12 residues. This chain's CDR3 is CSVSWGLSEAFF. CDR3 nucleotide sequence: TGCAGCGTCAGCTGGGGATTGAGTGAAGCTTTCTTT.

The chain uses TRBV18 and TRBJ2-1; D remains unclear. Germline loops: CDR1 KGHSH, CDR2 LQKENI. This CDR3 has 13 residues. Between the trimmed V and J ends, which lost 3 bases and 5 bases, there was a span of 8 bases. The CDR3 nucleotides read TGTGCCAGCTCACCCCTAGTCCACAATGAGCAGTTCTTC. Its protein product is CASSPLVHNEQFF.

This rearrangement joins TRBV27 to TRBJ2-6, with a weak D call TRBD2 (5 bases). V lost 7 bases, J lost 3 bases, and 13 bases lay in between. The CDR3 totals 15 residues. The germline CDR1 and CDR2 sequences are MNHEY and SMNVEV (reference sequence). In DNA, the CDR3 is TGTGCCAGCACCTTATCCGGGAATGGGGCCAACGTCCTGACTTTC. Translation gives CASTLSGNGANVLTF.

This chain connects TRBV3-1 (or the pseudogene TRBV3-2) to TRBJ2-7; 15 nucleotides align to TRBD2. There are 16 residues in the CDR3. The V and J ends lost 3 bases and 4 bases, in that order; junction bases with no gene match: 4. CDR1 is LGHDT and CDR2 is YNNKEL in the germline V gene (reference sequence). The CDR3 coding sequence is TGTGCCAGCAGCCAGGGGACTAGCGGGAGGAGGTACGAGCAGTACTTC. Amino acids: CASSQGTSGRRYEQYF.

About this clone: Other DNA sequences within the sample encode an identical CDR3. The chain recombines TRBV30 with TRBJ2-7, with D unresolved. The V gene lost 1 base and the J gene lost 0 bases, with 7 bases spanning the gap. CDR1 GTSNPN and CDR2 SVGIG come from the germline V gene (reference sequence). There are 13 residues in the CDR3. CDR3 DNA sequence: TGTGCCTGGAGTGAGGGCAGCTCCTACGAGCAGTACTTC. Its translation is CAWSEGSSYEQYF.

This chain uses TRBV30 with TRBJ1-4, with 7 bases matching TRBD1. Germline V CDR1 and CDR2: GTSNPN, SVGIG (reference sequence). Losses at the gene ends were 5 bases for V and 6 bases for J; bases not matched to a gene: 6. The CDR3 totals 13 residues. The CDR3 spells CAWSAGTDEKLFF. The CDR3 region has the DNA TGTGCCTGGTCTGCCGGGACAGATGAAAAACTGTTTTTT.

This chain connects TRBV14 to TRBJ1-1, with D perhaps TRBD1 (5 bases). Germline CDR1 is SGHDN and CDR2 is FVKESK. The V and J ends lost 4 bases and 0 bases respectively, with 15 bases between them. This CDR3 spans 16 amino acids. The CDR3 coding sequence is TGTGCCAGCAGCCCCTTCGGACAAACCTTGAACACTGAAGCTTTCTTT. Encoded protein: CASSPFGQTLNTEAFF.

The chain joins TRBV6-5 to TRBJ2-3; the D gene is possibly TRBD1 (5 bases). V lost 3 bases, J lost 2 bases, and 9 bases lay in between. CDR1 is MNHEY, CDR2 SVGAGI, per germline. The CDR3 contains 14 residues. The CDR3 nucleotides are TGTGCCAGCAGTTATAGGGGTACCACAGATACGCAGTATTTT. Its translation: CASSYRGTTDTQYF.

V usage is TRBV30 and J usage is TRBJ1-5; D possibly corresponds to TRBD1 (6 bases). Trimming pared 2 bases from V and 2 bases from J, leaving 13 bases between. Germline lookup yields CDR1 GTSNPN and CDR2 SVGIG (reference sequence). The CDR3 loop spans 15 amino acids. Here the CDR3 DNA reads TGTGCCTGGAGTAAAACAGGGAGAGGCAATCAGCCCCAGCATTTT. It translates to CAWSKTGRGNQPQHF.

The V and J genes are TRBV12-3 or TRBV12-4 and TRBJ1-6, with D unresolved. CDR3 length: 13 amino acids. The V and J ends lost 6 bases and 7 bases respectively, with 10 bases between them. CDR3 region: CASSTGLNSPLHF. The CDR3 bases are TGTGCCAGCAGCACGGGCTTGAATTCACCCCTCCACTTT.

V and J are TRBV5-1 and TRBJ2-1; 11 positions agree with TRBD1. CDR1 is SGHRS and CDR2 is YFSETQ in the germline V gene. The CDR3 length is 15 residues. V trimming: 4 bases; J trimming: 4 bases; junction bases outside the gene matches: 4. This chain's CDR3 is CASSAGQGAYNEQFF. The CDR3 nucleotides are TGCGCCAGCAGCGCCGGACAGGGGGCTTACAATGAGCAGTTCTTC.

CDR3: CASSDIRTNSPLHF. CDR3 coding DNA: TGTGCCAGCAGTGATATACGGACTAATTCACCCCTCCACTTT. This chain connects TRBV6-1 to TRBJ1-6; unclear D gene. The V end lost 3 bases, the J end lost 6 bases, and 9 bases lay between the germline ends. This CDR3 region has 14 residues. Germline loops: CDR1 MNHNS, CDR2 SASEGT.

V is TRBV2 and J is TRBJ1-2, with 9 bases matching TRBD1. After removal of 6 bases from V and 5 bases from J, the junction contained 13 bases not matched to a gene. The CDR3 totals 16 residues. Germline values: CDR1 SNHLY, CDR2 FYNNEI. CDR3 DNA: TGTGCCAGCAGCGGGAATTTGGGACAGGGCCGATATGGCTACACCTTC. Protein: CASSGNLGQGRYGYTF.

The V call is TRBV7-2, the J call TRBJ2-7; the D is unclear. Germline V gene lookup returns CDR1 SGHTA and CDR2 FQGNSA. The CDR3 length is 13 residues. V was cut by 2 bases and J by 4 bases, with 9 bases left in between. CDR3: CASSLTATYEQYF. The CDR3 coding sequence is TGTGCCAGCAGCTTAACAGCTACTTACGAGCAGTACTTC.

The chain links TRBV5-4 to TRBJ1-2; D perhaps matches TRBD1 (6 bases). The germline V and J ends were trimmed by 3 bases and 4 bases, with 10 bases remaining between them. Germline CDR1 reads SGHNT; CDR2 reads YYREEE (reference sequence). This CDR3 is built from 13 residues. CDR3 protein: CASSSGQIYGYTF. CDR3 nucleotide sequence: TGTGCCAGCAGCTCAGGACAGATCTATGGCTACACCTTC. Full variable domain (missing parts from reference TRBV5-4 and TRBJ1-2): ETGVTQSPTHLIKTRGQQVTLRCSSQSGHNTVSWYQQALGQGPQFIFQYYREEENGRGNFPPRFSGLQFPNYSSELNVNALELDDSALYLCASSSGQIYGYTFGSGTRLTVV.

The V call is TRBV6-5, the J call TRBJ2-1; maybe TRBD2 (6 bases). Trimming left V 8 bases short and J 7 bases short, with 12 bases between. The CDR3 is made up of 12 amino acids. Germline V gene data show CDR1 as MNHEY and CDR2 as SVGAGI. The CDR3 sequence is CASAGGGNEQFF. The CDR3 DNA sequence: TGTGCCAGCGCTGGAGGAGGGAATGAGCAGTTCTTC.

The chain recombines TRBV5-1 with TRBJ2-7, with D perhaps assigned TRBD1 or TRBD2 (5 bases each). The ends were cut back, 1 base at V and 5 bases at J, with 10 bases in the middle. Germline CDR1 is SGHRS and CDR2 is YFSETQ. CDR3 length: 13 amino acids. The CDR3 region has the DNA TGCGCCAGCAGCTTGCAGGGAGCCCACGAGCAGTACTTC. It translates to CASSLQGAHEQYF.

The rearrangement joins TRBV15 to TRBJ2-5; 9 bases agree with TRBD1. V was clipped by 1 base and J by 5 bases; unmatched bases: 2. Per germline, CDR1 LNHNV and CDR2 YYDKDF (reference sequence). The CDR3 sequence is 14 residues long. CDR3 residues: CATSRGDREETQYF. The CDR3 nucleotides are TGTGCCACCAGCAGAGGGGACAGGGAGGAGACCCAGTACTTC.

This clone occurred once. The rearrangement links TRBV7-2 to TRBJ1-6, with D unresolved. Per the germline V gene, CDR1 is SGHTA and CDR2 is FQGNSA. The V end was cut by 1 base, the J end by 8 bases, with 12 bases between. This CDR3 region has 15 residues. The CDR3 DNA reads TGTGCCAGCAGCTTAGTGGGCCCCCTGGATTCACCCCTCCACTTT. It encodes CASSLVGPLDSPLHF.

This sequence joins TRBV27 and TRBJ1-5, with D possibly TRBD1 on 6 matching bases. CDR3 size: 13 residues. Germline-derived CDR1 and CDR2 are MNHEY and SMNVEV (reference sequence). V was cut by 7 bases and J by 4 bases, with 11 bases left in between. DNA of the CDR3: TGTGCCAGCACTCGGGGGCTAAATCAGCCCCAGCATTTT. Protein: CASTRGLNQPQHF.

The CDR3 coding sequence is TGTGCCAGCAGCGTAGGAGGTGGAATAGCGGGAGGGAACACCGGGGAGCTGTTTTTT. Its protein product is CASSVGGGIAGGNTGELFF. The chain employs TRBV9 and TRBJ2-2; TRBD2 matches 10 bases. V lost 0 bases and J lost 1; bases outside the gene matches: 9. This CDR3 contains 19 residues. CDR1 is SGDLS, CDR2 YYNGEE, per germline.

This chain uses TRBV9 with TRBJ2-1; TRBD2 matches 10 bases. The CDR3 contains 15 residues. The V gene end was trimmed by 4 bases and the J gene end by 8 bases; junction bases not matched to a gene: 9. Germline V CDR1 and CDR2: SGDLS, YYNGEE. CDR3 protein: CASSPSGGAAYEQFF. The CDR3 nucleotides are TGTGCCAGCAGCCCGAGCGGGGGGGCCGCTTATGAGCAGTTCTTC.